These 24 T cell receptor beta chains were all obtained from the same sample, sequenced in a study of read filtering for tumor transcriptome and immune sequencing. This library used 300 to 500 ng RNA and molecular barcoded adaptors spanning alpha/delta and beta/gamma chains. TCRdb redid the calling of the reads with MiXCR, one entry per CDR3 protein. Found here are thousands of distinct CDR3 sequences, about a sixth of them singletons; the top ten hold 25%. What was sequenced was a population of CD138-negative cells sorted from bone marrow. These receptors were collected from a donor aged 40 or older with multiple myeloma.

In this sample, this clonotype is medium-sized. The chain recombines TRBV6-5 with TRBJ2-1; D may correspond to TRBD1 or TRBD2 (6 bases each). The germline V and J ends were trimmed by 5 bases and 4 bases, with 15 bases remaining between them. Germline CDR1 is MNHEY and CDR2 is SVGAGI. CDR3 size: 15 residues. The chain's CDR3 is CASSPFGGQYNEQFF. CDR3 DNA: TGTGCCAGCAGTCCTTTCGGGGGCCAGTACAATGAGCAGTTCTTC.

This clonotype was seen only a few times. A far more abundant clone sits one base away, making this likely a read error. The V and J genes are TRBV7-9 and TRBJ2-3, with no clear D. Germline V gives CDR1 SEHNR, CDR2 FQNEAQ (reference sequence). Trimming pared 4 bases from V and 4 bases from J, leaving 9 bases between. The CDR3 loop spans 13 amino acids. CDR3 in amino acids: CASSSTHADTQYF. CDR3 nucleotide sequence: TGTGCCAGCAGCTCGACCCACGCAGATACGCAGTATTTT.

This clonotype was counted ten times or more. V usage is TRBV29-1 and J usage is TRBJ1-1; D is uncertain. V lost 1 base to trimming and J lost 11 bases, with 8 bases between them. The CDR3 sequence is 10 residues long. Germline CDR1 is SQVTM and CDR2 is ANQGSEA. DNA for the CDR3: TGCAGCGTTGAAGGGAGGATGGCTTTCTTT. Translation: CSVEGRMAFF.

This clonotype is termed medium-sized (0.01 to 0.1%). The rearrangement uses TRBV10-2 and TRBJ1-2, with a tentative D call TRBD1 (6 bases). The V gene lost 0 bases and the J gene lost 12 bases, with 23 bases spanning the gap. Germline V gene sequence: CDR1 WSHSY, CDR2 SAAADI. The CDR3 sequence is 16 residues long. Written as DNA, the CDR3 is TGCGCCAGCAGTGAGTCGAAAAGGGCAGGGGCCCGCAGTGACACCTTC. Translated: CASSESKRAGARSDTF.

As regards this clonotype: The junction and the germline gene differ at one end; a read error may be behind it. The chain joins TRBV29-1 to TRBJ1-1; the D gene is possibly TRBD1 (5 bases). CDR1 is SQVTM and CDR2 is ANQGSEA in the germline V gene. The CDR3 is 13 amino acids. The CDR3 nucleotides read TGTAGCTTCAATTTACAGGTGAACACTGAAGCTCTCTTT. This gives the protein CSFNLQVNTEALF.

In its sample, this clonotype was seen a few times. This probably arose from a read error, given a far larger clone one base away. The chain is built from TRBV9 and TRBJ1-6; D gene unclear. The CDR3 is 9 residues long. Germline V gives CDR1 SGDLS, CDR2 YYNGEE. The CDR3 spells CACSDPPFF. CDR3 coding DNA: TGTGCCTGCAGCGACCCCCCCTTCTTT.

This clonotype was counted many times. A much bigger clone sits one base away, suggesting this may be a read error. The chain employs TRBV4-1 and TRBJ2-1; unclear D gene. Germline-derived CDR1 and CDR2 are MGHRA and YSYEKL. This CDR3 is built from 16 residues. The CDR3 DNA is TGCGCCAGCAGCCCCCGCGTCGCCGAACCCTACAATGGGCAGTTCTTC. Translation: CASSPRVAEPYNGQFF.

This clonotype was counted ten times or more. The rearrangement uses TRBV10-3 and TRBJ1-3; D unclear. The CDR3 is made up of 12 amino acids. V was pared by 7 bases and J by 0 bases, with 4 bases between. Germline assignment: CDR1 ENHRY and CDR2 SYGVKD. The CDR3 DNA reads TGTGCCATCACCAGCTCTGGAAACACCATATATTTT. Translation gives CAITSSGNTIYF.

As concerns this clonotype: One end of the junction is discordant with germline, which a read error may explain. The chain joins TRBV2 to TRBJ2-2; TRBD2 matches 7 bases. The CDR3 runs to 14 residues. The germline CDR1 and CDR2 sequences are SNHLY and FYNNEI. The CDR3 protein is CASSRTSGTGEMFF. The CDR3 coding sequence is TGTGCCAGCAGTCGGACCAGCGGGACCGGGGAGATGTTTTTT.

In its sample, this clonotype is medium-sized (0.01 to 0.1%). The chain combines TRBV6-1 with TRBJ2-1; no firm D call. Germline loops: CDR1 MNHNS, CDR2 SASEGT. This CDR3 has 16 amino acids. V was cut by 5 bases and J by 0 bases, with 14 bases left in between. The DNA for the CDR3 is TGTGCCAGCAGTCCTTCCGACGGTAGCTCCTACAATGAGCAGTTCTTC. Translation: CASSPSDGSSYNEQFF.

V usage is TRBV2 and J usage is TRBJ1-5, with a weak D call TRBD1 (5 bases). CDR3 length: 13 residues. Trimming pared 1 base from V and 7 bases from J, leaving 8 bases between. CDR1 is SNHLY, CDR2 FYNNEI, per germline. The CDR3 sequence: CASSEEGWQPQHF. The CDR3 nucleotides read TGTGCCAGCAGTGAAGAGGGGTGGCAGCCCCAGCATTTT.

This clonotype was counted at least ten times. The genes are TRBV4-1 and TRBJ1-1, with no clear D. The V end was cut by 1 base, the J end by 1 base, with 4 bases between. Germline CDR1 and CDR2: MGHRA and YSYEKL. The CDR3 extends over 13 amino acids. CDR3 region: CASSQVRNTEAFF. As DNA, the CDR3 is TGCGCCAGCAGCCAAGTCAGGAACACTGAAGCTTTCTTT.

This clonotype has ten or more counts. The DNA for the CDR3 is TGTGCCAGCAGCTCCCGCGGGGCGTACCAAGAGACCCAGTACTTC. Amino acid sequence: CASSSRGAYQETQYF. The chain links TRBV28 to TRBJ2-5; D may be TRBD2 (6 bases). The V end was cut by 6 bases, the J end by 0 bases, with 14 bases between. CDR3 length: 15 residues. CDR1 is MDHEN, CDR2 SYDVKM, per germline. Full variable domain (rest looked up from reference TRBV28 and TRBJ2-5): DVKVTQSSRYLVKRTGEKVFLECVQDMDHENMFWYRQDPGLGLRLIYFSYDVKMKEKGDIPEGYSVSREKKERFSLILESASTNQTSMYLCASSSRGAYQETQYFGPGTRLLVL.

This clonotype is medium-sized. The chain combines TRBV6-5 with TRBJ2-1, with D possibly being TRBD2 (6 bases). Germline V CDR1 and CDR2: MNHEY, SVGAGI. Trimming left V 6 bases short and J 3 bases short, with 12 bases between. CDR3 length: 14 residues. The chain's CDR3 is CASREGSYYNEQFF. The CDR3 DNA sequence: TGTGCCAGCAGGGAGGGCAGCTACTACAATGAGCAGTTCTTC.

Points on this clonotype: The conserved phenylalanine or tryptophan is not found at the CDR3 terminus, so this likely reflects a read error. The limits of the CDR3 on the DNA are not certain, so only TCRdb's listed CDR3 is given. This rearrangement joins TRBV7-3 to TRBJ2-1; the tabulated D call, TRBD2, remains unverified against the DNA. Germline V gene lookup returns CDR1 SGHTA and CDR2 FQGTGA. From its first to its last residue, the CDR3 has 14 amino acids. Here the CDR3 reads CASSFGGSGNEQLS.

This clonotype came up many times. The CDR3 coding sequence is TGCAGCGTTGGGACGGGAGGTATCACTGAAGCTTTCTTT. It yields the protein CSVGTGGITEAFF. The gene calls are TRBV29-1 and TRBJ1-1; D gene unclear. The ends were cut back, 4 bases at V and 4 bases at J, with 13 bases in the middle. The CDR3 extends over 13 amino acids. Germline CDR1 and CDR2: SQVTM and ANQGSEA.

This clonotype was seen repeatedly, ten times or more. This chain connects TRBV3-1 to TRBJ2-1; D might be TRBD1 (5 bases). The CDR3 is made up of 16 amino acids. The germline gives CDR1 LGHDT, CDR2 YNNKEL (reference sequence). The germline V and J ends were trimmed by 3 bases and 0 bases, with 12 bases remaining between them. CDR3 in amino acids: CASSQQQAASYNEQFF. The CDR3, as DNA: TGTGCCAGCAGCCAGCAACAGGCCGCCTCCTACAATGAGCAGTTCTTC.

This clonotype has ten or more counts. V and J are TRBV9 and TRBJ2-7; TRBD2 aligns across 15 bases. CDR3 length: 15 amino acids. Germline assignment: CDR1 SGDLS and CDR2 YYNGEE. J gave up 4 bases and V 3 bases, and 2 bases lay outside the gene matches. CDR3 in amino acids: CASSAGTSGGYEQYF. CDR3 coding DNA: TGTGCCAGCAGCGCCGGGACTAGCGGGGGGTACGAGCAGTACTTC.

On this clonotype: This likely stems from a read error, as it lies one base from a far larger clone. V is TRBV28 and J is TRBJ2-4; D unresolved. The CDR3 is made up of 13 amino acids. Germline values: CDR1 MDHEN, CDR2 SYDVKM. For the CDR3, the DNA is TGTGCCAGCAGTTTTACGGACCCGAGGCAGCAGAACTTC. This codes for CASSFTDPRQQNF.

The table lists this clonotype with many counts. The V call is TRBV6-2 or TRBV6-3, the J call TRBJ1-6; D gene unclear. Germline loops: CDR1 MNHEY, CDR2 SVGEGT. This CDR3 comprises 13 residues. With 6 bases removed from V and 7 bases from J, the gap between germline ends came to 10 bases. CDR3 loop: CASRKDGNSPLHF. DNA for the CDR3: TGTGCCAGCAGAAAGGACGGGAATTCACCCCTCCACTTT.

This clonotype was picked up one time. This likely traces to a read error, being one base from a far larger clone. The chain carries TRBV28 and TRBJ2-5; 10 bases map to TRBD1. Trimming took 2 bases from V and 7 from J; bases not matched to a gene: 10. Germline-derived CDR1 and CDR2 are MDHEN and SYDVKM. CDR3 size: 16 residues. CDR3 DNA: TGTGCCAGCAGTTTAACTCTCGGGACAGGGGCTGTGACCCAGTACTTC. Translating it yields CASSLTLGTGAVTQYF.

This chain connects TRBV7-8 to TRBJ2-1; perhaps TRBD2 as D (5 bases). CDR3 length equals 13 residues. Trimming stripped 2 bases from V and 12 bases from J, with 14 bases between. Germline V gene sequence: CDR1 SGHVS, CDR2 FQNEAQ. The CDR3 DNA reads as TGTGCCAGCAGCTTAAGCGGCTCCGTGTTGCAGTTCTTC. This gives the protein CASSLSGSVLQFF.

This clonotype occurred many times. V is TRBV28 and J is TRBJ1-5; 7 bases align to TRBD1. After removal of 6 bases from V and 7 bases from J, the junction contained 9 bases not matched to a gene. The CDR3 loop spans 14 amino acids. Looked up from germline, CDR1 is MDHEN and CDR2 is SYDVKM. The CDR3 reads CASSQTQGIQPQHF. The DNA of the CDR3 is TGTGCCAGCAGCCAAACACAGGGGATCCAGCCCCAGCATTTT. The full variable domain, its missing parts supplied by reference TRBV28 and TRBJ1-5, is DVKVTQSSRYLVKRTGEKVFLECVQDMDHENMFWYRQDPGLGLRLIYFSYDVKMKEKGDIPEGYSVSREKKERFSLILESASTNQTSMYLCASSQTQGIQPQHFGDGTRLSIL.

Within the sample, this clonotype is medium-sized. This chain uses TRBV12-5 with TRBJ2-1; D is unresolved. Trimming removed 3 bases from V and 0 bases from J, with 3 bases in between. CDR1 and CDR2 from the germline V gene are LGHNT and FRNRAP. CDR3 length: 13 amino acids. CDR3 loop: CASGFSSYNEQFF. Here the CDR3 DNA reads TGTGCTAGTGGTTTTAGCTCCTACAATGAGCAGTTCTTC.